The source of this TCR beta chain is a study of blood T cell repertoires in COVID-19. The assay was immunoSEQ multiplex PCR, and TCRdb's table has in-frame clones only and misses some. The sample consists of roughly 240,000 clones, approximately 90% of them appearing once. Cohorts were assigned according to the clinical history that participants reported. A PCR-confirmed or clinician-diagnosed COVID-19 case had contacted exposed participants within 2 weeks of entry. Per the germline V gene, CDR1 is SGHRS and CDR2 is YFSETQ. Trimming removed 3 bases from V and 0 bases from J; junction bases left unmatched: 5. This CDR3 spans 16 amino acids.

The chain combines TRBV5-1 with TRBJ2-7; 11 nucleotides line up with TRBD2. The receptor comes from a man between 45 and 60 years old who had been exposed to COVID-19. Sequencing was done on a sample of PBMCs or T cells enriched from blood (not recorded which). CDR3 DNA sequence: TGCGCCAGCAGCTGGGGACTAGCGGAACACTCCTACGAGCAGTACTTC. This sequence encodes CASSWGLAEHSYEQYF.